This T cell receptor beta chain originates from a study of identical twins. Study observations and caveats: Models underpredicted monozygotic twin sharing of out-of-frame TCR alpha. Insertions were reduced in abundant cord blood beta clonotypes but not in memory repertoires. Sequences that were out-of-frame, alpha and twin-shared displayed an excess of low generation probability.

Trimming stripped 6 bases from V and 1 base from J, with 10 bases between. The CDR3 is made up of 13 amino acids. Germline values: CDR1 MDHEN, CDR2 SYDVKM. This clonotype has a handful of counts. Its target is not known. Template switching added a universal primer binding site, and final cDNA carried unique molecular identifiers. TCRdb reanalysed the 5' RACE reads using MiXCR and keeps one entry per CDR3 protein. The sample consists of about 900,000 distinct CDR3 sequences, over 9% of them appearing once. This sample was also put to use in a study of yellow fever vaccine responses in identical twins.

The specimen was PBMCs. The J gene is TRBJ2-7, the V gene TRBV28, with D hard to call. The clonotype originates from a young woman in good health. The CDR3 here is CASRGIGSYEQYV. The CDR3 DNA is TGTGCCAGCAGAGGTATAGGGTCCTACGAGCAGTACGTC.